This TCR beta chain derives from a study of blood T cell repertoires in COVID-19. Per the authors' pipeline: Reference gene primer amplification yielded estimated nucleated cell counts. TCRdb keeps only in-frame clones here, not all; method: immunoSEQ multiplex PCR. That table gives V, J and clone size, and the DNA gave D and trimming. Altogether around 190,000 clones are present, about 84% being singletons, with the ten largest covering roughly 6.8%. This CDR3 spans 15 amino acids. The V gene's germline CDR1 is LNHDA and CDR2 SQIVND (reference sequence). Between the trimmed V and J ends, which lost 1 base and 4 bases, there was a span of 13 bases.

The V and J genes are TRBV19 and TRBJ1-2; tentatively, D is TRBD1 (5 bases). The sample comprised peripheral blood. This clonotype originated in a human donor in a cohort sampled during active COVID-19. The DNA for the CDR3 is TGTGCCAGTAGTATAGGGGGGGACTGGACCTATGGCTACACCTTC. As protein: CASSIGGDWTYGYTF.